The 19 T cell receptor beta chains presented below share a single source sample, sequenced in a study of blood T cells in healthy people across ages (dated by TCRdb to 2015 to 2017). Preparation of the library involved 5' RACE. A second PCR of roughly 7 to 11 cycles was performed with a sample-barcoded 5' primer and a J-beta primer mix. The public reads were run again by TCRdb, first through fastp at Q25 and then through MiXCR, and only productive beta chains were kept. Here each entry gathers all rows of one CDR3 protein and keeps the most common genes and DNA. This sample has 1.5 million to 2 million distinct CDR3 sequences in its table, and roughly two fifths of those were observed once. The top ten clones comprise 20% to 25% of the sample. What was sequenced was blood. The receptor source for this set is a human donor in good health.

This clonotype was seen a handful of times. The V and J genes are TRBV29-1 and TRBJ1-1; D gene uncertain. Trimming shortened V by 6 bases and J by 0 bases, and 11 bases separated the two germline ends. This CDR3 has 13 residues. In germline, CDR1 is SQVTM, CDR2 ANQGSEA. The chain's CDR3 is CSVATQMNTEAFF. The CDR3 DNA follows: TGCAGCGTAGCAACCCAGATGAACACTGAAGCTTTCTTT. Combining the CDR3 with reference TRBV29-1 and TRBJ1-1 gives the whole variable domain SAVISQKPSRDICQRGTSLTIQCQVDSQVTMMFWYRQQPGQSLTLIATANQGSEATYESGFVIDKFPISRPNLTFSTLTVSNMSPEDSSIYLCSVATQMNTEAFFGQGTRLTVV.

This clonotype was seen a handful of times. V and J are TRBV4-1 and TRBJ2-5; 11 bases align to TRBD2. With the DNA end fitting TRBJ2-7 better, the J assignment may be wrong. The germline CDR1 and CDR2 sequences are MGHRA and YSYEKL. CDR3 length: 15 residues. CDR3 sequence reads: CASSRRLAGTSEQYF. Written as DNA, the CDR3 is TGCGCCAGCAGCCGGCGACTAGCGGGGACGAGCGAGCAGTACTTC.

The DNA of the CDR3 is TGTGCCAGCAGCAGACGAAGGGGGTCCGGAAACAATGAGCAGTTCTTC. Protein sequence: CASSRRRGSGNNEQFF. This chain links TRBV7-9 with TRBJ2-1; TRBD1 might be the D (6 bases). CDR3 length: 16 amino acids. Trimming removed 5 bases from V and 5 bases from J, with 19 bases in between. CDR1 is SEHNR, CDR2 FQNEAQ, per germline (reference sequence).

The V and J genes are TRBV5-1 and TRBJ1-3; D may be TRBD1 (5 bases). This CDR3 has 17 residues. V gave up 4 bases and J gave up 0 bases, with 17 bases separating them. Per the germline V gene, CDR1 is SGHRS and CDR2 is YFSETQ. CDR3 loop: CASSLTGPTFSGNTIYF. Written as DNA, the CDR3 is TGCGCCAGCAGCCTAACGGGACCTACGTTCTCTGGAAACACCATATATTTT.

The V gene is TRBV5-1, the J gene TRBJ2-1; 7 bases match TRBD1. This CDR3 spans 14 amino acids. Germline lookup yields CDR1 SGHRS and CDR2 YFSETQ. The V and J ends lost 2 bases and 9 bases, in that order; junction bases with no gene match: 8. The CDR3 nucleotides read TGCGCCAGCAGCTTAACCACAGGGGACGGTGAGCAGTTCTTC. Translated: CASSLTTGDGEQFF. Combining the CDR3 with reference TRBV5-1 and TRBJ2-1 gives the whole variable domain KAGVTQTPRYLIKTRGQQVTLSCSPISGHRSVSWYQQTPGQGLQFLFEYFSETQRNKGNFPGRFSGRQFSNSRSEMNVSTLELGDSALYLCASSLTTGDGEQFFGPGTRLTVL.

The chain uses TRBV3-1 and TRBJ1-6; 9 nucleotides line up with TRBD1. The CDR3 length is 17 residues. The germline V gene encodes CDR1 LGHDT and CDR2 YNNKEL (reference sequence). V was clipped by 0 bases and J by 10 bases; unmatched bases: 10. CDR3 bases: TGTGCCAGCAGCCAAGATCGCGGGGGACAGGGAATATCACCCCTCCACTTT. Translating it yields CASSQDRGGQGISPLHF.

This clonotype has at least ten counts. The chain joins TRBV6-5 to TRBJ1-1; D might be TRBD1 (5 bases). Trimming shortened V by 2 bases and J by 1 base, and 5 bases separated the two germline ends. The CDR3 sequence is 13 residues long. The germline CDR1 and CDR2 sequences are MNHEY and SVGAGI. The CDR3 coding sequence is TGTGCCAGCAGTTACAGGGGGAACACTGAAGCTTTCTTT. Encoded protein: CASSYRGNTEAFF.

The count of this clonotype is one. A single base separates this from a much larger clone, so it may be a read error. V gene TRBV7-2 combines with J gene TRBJ2-6; maybe TRBD1 (5 bases). The CDR3 runs 17 residues. The V gene's germline CDR1 is SGHTA and CDR2 FQGNSA. CDR3 protein: CASSQSGQTSGANVRTF. CDR3 DNA sequence: TGTGCCAGCAGCCAGTCAGGTCAGACCTCTGGGGCCAACGTCCGGACTTTC.

This clonotype was detected only a few times. CDR3 DNA: TGTGCCAGCAGCGCTTGGACAAGTGGCTATGGCTACACCTTC. This translates into CASSAWTSGYGYTF. This chain joins TRBV9 and TRBJ1-2; perhaps TRBD1 as D (5 bases). The CDR3 is made up of 14 amino acids. CDR1 SGDLS and CDR2 YYNGEE come from the germline V gene. V lost 3 bases and J lost 4, with 13 bases in between. The variable domain in full, with the rest retrieved from reference TRBV9 and TRBJ1-2, is DSGVTQTPKHLITATGQRVTLRCSPRSGDLSVYWYQQSLDQGLQFLIQYYNGEERAKGNILERFSAQQFPDLHSELNLSSLELGDSALYFCASSAWTSGYGYTFGSGTRLTVV.

This sequence joins TRBV7-2 and TRBJ2-3; D is ambiguous. Trimming took 2 bases from V and 6 from J, leaving 9 bases between them. Germline V gene data show CDR1 as SGHTA and CDR2 as FQGNSA. This CDR3 is built from 13 residues. This chain's CDR3 is CASSLTARDTQYF. The CDR3 DNA reads TGTGCCAGCAGCTTAACGGCCAGGGATACGCAGTATTTT.

The J gene is TRBJ1-5, the V gene TRBV5-1; TRBD1 is a possible D gene (5 bases). Trimming took 0 bases from V and 0 from J, leaving 10 bases between them. The CDR3 is 16 residues long. Per the germline V gene, CDR1 is SGHRS and CDR2 is YFSETQ. The CDR3 here is CASSLARVYSNQPQHF. For the CDR3, the DNA is TGCGCCAGCAGCTTGGCCAGGGTGTATAGCAATCAGCCCCAGCATTTT.

The genes are TRBV6-5 and TRBJ1-2; TRBD1 agrees at 10 bases. Germline assignment: CDR1 MNHEY and CDR2 SVGAGI. This CDR3 has 15 amino acids. With 5 bases clipped from V and 5 bases from J, the junction kept 8 bases outside the gene matches. The CDR3 nucleotides are TGTGCCAGCAGTAAGGGGACAGGGGTTCAGTATGGCTACACCTTC. Translated, it gives CASSKGTGVQYGYTF.

A few counts support this clonotype. The gene calls are TRBV12-3 or TRBV12-4 and TRBJ2-1, with 10 bases matching TRBD2. Trimming took 3 bases from V and 6 from J; bases not matched to a gene: 5. CDR3 size: 15 residues. The CDR3: CASSFPSGGRNEQFF. The DNA for the CDR3 is TGTGCCAGCAGTTTCCCTAGCGGGGGTCGCAATGAGCAGTTCTTC.

The chain links TRBV24-1 to TRBJ1-4, with D possibly matching TRBD1 (6 bases). V was trimmed by 12 bases and J by 4 bases, leaving 29 bases between them. Germline V CDR1 and CDR2: KGHDR, SFDVKD. The CDR3 loop spans 18 amino acids. CDR3 loop: CAALAPGTSNTYNEKLFF. Written as DNA, the CDR3 is TGTGCCGCCCTTGCCCCCGGGACATCCAACACTTATAATGAAAAACTGTTTTTT.

This clonotype occurred a few times. This rearrangement joins TRBV11-3 to TRBJ2-7; weak D call: TRBD1 (6 bases). V dropped 5 bases and J dropped 4 bases, with 24 bases sitting between them. There are 17 residues in the CDR3. CDR1 and CDR2 (germline): SGHNT, YENEEA. The CDR3 DNA follows: TGTGCCAGCAGCCTACAGACAGGCCGAGTGTCAACTTACGAGCAGTACTTC. It translates to CASSLQTGRVSTYEQYF.

The chain employs TRBV14 and TRBJ1-1, with TRBD1 matching 9 bases. This CDR3 contains 16 residues. V lost 5 bases to trimming and J lost 0 bases; unmatched junction nucleotides: 7. Germline V gene sequence: CDR1 SGHDN, CDR2 FVKESK. The CDR3 loop is CASSYRQGVLNTEAFF. CDR3 nucleotides: TGTGCCAGCAGCTATCGACAGGGGGTATTGAACACTGAAGCTTTCTTT.

Here the CDR3 DNA reads TGCAGTGCTGTGGGCCGGGACAGGGGGACTTGGGATACGCAGTATTTT. It translates to CSAVGRDRGTWDTQYF. The chain employs TRBV20-1 and TRBJ2-3; TRBD1 aligns across 11 bases. CDR3 length: 16 residues. Germline lookup yields CDR1 DFQATT and CDR2 SNEGSKA (reference sequence). J gave up 6 bases and V 5 bases, and 13 bases lay outside the gene matches.

This clonotype was counted only a few times. The J gene is TRBJ1-1, the V gene TRBV4-2; D gene unclear. Looked up from germline, CDR1 is LGHNA and CDR2 is YNFKEQ. Between the trimmed V and J ends, which lost 0 bases and 11 bases, there was a span of 25 bases. The CDR3 runs to 17 residues. The CDR3 coding sequence is TGTGCCAGCAGCCAAGAGGGAGGAGGTCCGGACGACTTTCCCGCTTTCTTT. Translating it yields CASSQEGGGPDDFPAFF.

The chain uses TRBV29-1 and TRBJ2-1, with TRBD2 matching 10 bases. This CDR3 contains 15 residues. CDR1 is SQVTM, CDR2 ANQGSEA, per germline. J gave up 8 bases and V 4 bases, and 11 bases lay outside the gene matches. The CDR3 nucleotides read TGCAGCGTTGTCCCCCCTACTAGCGGGGTATATGAGCAGTTCTTC. It yields the protein CSVVPPTSGVYEQFF.